Each of the 13 T cell receptor beta chains below was sequenced from the same sample in a study of T cells in Graves' hyperthyroidism and ophthalmopathy. Amplification of TCR beta CDR3 regions used RNA as the template. A set of HTBI primers served as the primers for a first-round RT-PCR of the TCR CDR3. MiXCR was run by TCRdb on the multiplex PCR reads, yielding one entry per CDR3 protein. Of hundreds of thousands of distinct CDR3 sequences in the sample, about 14% are singletons; the top ten hold around 27%. The sample comprised blood. All receptors come from a man aged 50 to 60 with Graves' ophthalmopathy.

A few counts support this clonotype. The chain has TRBV9 and TRBJ1-1; a possible D gene is TRBD1 (6 bases). CDR1 and CDR2 (germline): SGDLS, YYNGEE. V was cut by 4 bases and J by 1 base, with 14 bases left in between. The CDR3 length is 15 residues. CDR3 in amino acids: CASSLFPDRNTEAFF. The CDR3 coding sequence is TGTGCCAGCAGCCTCTTCCCGGACAGGAACACTGAAGCTTTCTTT.

Ten or more counts support this clonotype. The chain is built from TRBV10-3 and TRBJ2-3; 13 bases align to TRBD2. Germline V gene lookup returns CDR1 ENHRY and CDR2 SYGVKD. V was pared by 7 bases and J by 3 bases, with 4 bases of the junction left unmatched. The CDR3 has 15 residues. CDR3: CAITGLAGVTDTQYF. Written as DNA, the CDR3 is TGTGCCATCACCGGACTAGCGGGAGTGACAGATACGCAGTATTTT.

This clonotype was observed at least ten times. V is TRBV4-1 and J is TRBJ2-3, with a possible D match to TRBD2 (6 bases). The germline gives CDR1 MGHRA, CDR2 YSYEKL. The CDR3 has 15 amino acids. Trimming took 0 bases from V and 3 from J, leaving 10 bases between them. This CDR3 reads CASSQEAGQTDTQYF. The CDR3 nucleotides are TGCGCCAGCAGCCAAGAGGCGGGGCAGACAGATACGCAGTATTTT.

Many counts were recorded for this clonotype. The rearrangement links TRBV7-8 to TRBJ2-3, with D unresolved. Germline V gene lookup returns CDR1 SGHVS and CDR2 FQNEAQ. The CDR3 is 14 amino acids. Deletions cut 4 bases from V and 6 bases from J, with 14 bases between. The CDR3 reads CASSSRTNGDTQYF. Written as DNA, the CDR3 is TGTGCCAGCAGCTCGCGAACAAACGGGGATACGCAGTATTTT.

This clonotype was counted only a few times. The chain employs TRBV9 and TRBJ2-3; perhaps TRBD1 as D (6 bases). V lost 3 bases and J 4 bases, leaving 15 bases between the germline ends. CDR1 is SGDLS and CDR2 is YYNGEE in the germline V gene. The CDR3 has 15 residues. The CDR3 is CASSAGTTGADTQYF. Written as DNA, the CDR3 is TGTGCCAGCAGCGCCGGGACAACCGGGGCAGATACGCAGTATTTT. The full variable domain, completed using reference TRBV9 and TRBJ2-3, is DSGVTQTPKHLITATGQRVTLRCSPRSGDLSVYWYQQSLDQGLQFLIQYYNGEERAKGNILERFSAQQFPDLHSELNLSSLELGDSALYFCASSAGTTGADTQYFGPGTRLTVL.

This clonotype was recorded at least ten times. The chain combines TRBV10-3 with TRBJ2-1; D uncertain. Germline V gene data show CDR1 as ENHRY and CDR2 as SYGVKD. The CDR3 is made up of 17 amino acids. V lost 9 bases to trimming and J lost 0 bases, with 21 bases between them. The CDR3, as DNA: TGTGCCATGGGTGGAAGAGAAATAACAAGCTCCTACAATGAGCAGTTCTTC. Translated, it gives CAMGGREITSSYNEQFF.

This clonotype was observed many times. The chain uses TRBV24-1 and TRBJ2-3, with 7 nucleotides matching TRBD1. With 2 bases clipped from V and 0 bases from J, the junction kept 7 bases outside the gene matches. Per the germline V gene, CDR1 is KGHDR and CDR2 is SFDVKD. The CDR3 has 17 amino acids. DNA of the CDR3: TGTGCCACCAGTGATTCCCGACAGGGAACTAGCACAGATACGCAGTATTTT. This translates into CATSDSRQGTSTDTQYF.

This clonotype appeared a few times. V is TRBV18 and J is TRBJ1-2; weak D call: TRBD1 (5 bases). The germline V gene has CDR1 KGHSH and CDR2 LQKENI. With 2 bases removed from V and 0 bases from J, the gap between germline ends came to 10 bases. The CDR3 totals 15 residues. The CDR3: CASSPKGQTNYGYTF. The CDR3 bases are TGTGCCAGCTCACCAAAGGGGCAGACTAACTATGGCTACACCTTC.

This clonotype was detected ten times or more. The J gene is TRBJ2-1, the V gene TRBV7-9, with 10 bases fitting TRBD2. The junction had 15 bases not matched to a gene; V was cut back by 4 bases and J by 9 bases. This CDR3 spans 17 amino acids. Germline V lookup: CDR1 SEHNR, CDR2 FQNEAQ (reference sequence). The DNA for the CDR3 is TGTGCCAGCAGCTCGGCGAACAAAGCTAGCGGGAGTACTGAGCAGTTCTTC. Translation: CASSSANKASGSTEQFF. Based on the CDR3 plus reference TRBV7-9 and TRBJ2-1, the full variable domain is DTGVSQNPRHKITKRGQNVTFRCDPISEHNRLYWYRQTLGQGPEFLTYFQNEAQLEKSRLLSDRFSAERPKGSFSTLEIQRTEQGDSAMYLCASSSANKASGSTEQFFGPGTRLTVL.

This chain uses TRBV29-1 with TRBJ2-7, with unresolved D. V gave up 4 bases and J gave up 9 bases, with 10 bases separating them. The germline V gene has CDR1 SQVTM and CDR2 ANQGSEA. There are 10 residues in the CDR3. The CDR3 region is CSVVTQRQYF. The CDR3 DNA reads as TGCAGCGTTGTCACACAGAGGCAGTACTTC.

This clonotype turned up a few times. The genes are TRBV19 and TRBJ1-4; 9 bases are a match to TRBD1. Germline loops: CDR1 LNHDA, CDR2 SQIVND (reference sequence). Trimming at V came to 6 bases and at J to 2 bases, leaving 4 bases not matched to a gene. The CDR3 has 15 amino acids. The CDR3 is CASSYRGPTNEKLFF. CDR3 nucleotides: TGTGCCAGTAGCTACAGGGGGCCTACTAATGAAAAACTGTTTTTT.

This chain links TRBV6-2 or TRBV6-3 with TRBJ2-2; D is unclear. The CDR3 has 11 amino acids. Germline V lookup: CDR1 MNHEY, CDR2 SVGEGT. V gave up 8 bases and J gave up 5 bases, with 6 bases separating them. The CDR3 sequence: CASDSTGELFF. The CDR3 coding sequence is TGTGCCAGCGATTCTACCGGGGAGCTGTTTTTT.

This clonotype has only a few counts. The V and J genes are TRBV5-1 and TRBJ1-2, with TRBD1 matching 8 bases. Germline CDR1 reads SGHRS; CDR2 reads YFSETQ. The CDR3 spans 14 residues. Unmatched junction bases numbered 3, after V lost 0 bases and J lost 5 bases. The CDR3: CASSLAGGEYGYTF. In nucleotides, the CDR3 is TGCGCCAGCAGCTTGGCAGGGGGCGAGTATGGCTACACCTTC. Together with reference TRBV5-1 and TRBJ1-2, the CDR3 gives the full variable domain: KAGVTQTPRYLIKTRGQQVTLSCSPISGHRSVSWYQQTPGQGLQFLFEYFSETQRNKGNFPGRFSGRQFSNSRSEMNVSTLELGDSALYLCASSLAGGEYGYTFGSGTRLTVV.